The rows below give T cell receptor beta chains drawn from one sample of a study of shared clonotypes between healthy human individuals. Sequencing was performed with immunoSEQ multiplex PCR; in TCRdb, only in-frame clones are kept and a portion is missing. The sample includes approximately 2.5 million clones, over 85% seen only once; the top ten take approximately 0.37%. Input material: naive CD4+ T cells from PBMCs. The receptors were sampled from a man aged 18-30 years in good health. Some clones in this sample may be carry-over from other donors' samples. Both conserved end residues are part of each CDR3. Fields, in order: clone size, D gene, J gene, V gene, CDR3 DNA, CDR3 protein. D genes are given only for firm matches. For some rows the clone size is stated as once, few or many, or as a class when expanded; others skip it.

clone_size: NA; d_call: TRBD2; j_call: TRBJ2-1; v_call: TRBV18; cdr3_nt: TGTGCCAGCTCACCACTGACCCCGACTAGCCTTTACAATGAGCAGTTCTTC; cdr3_aa: CASSPLTPTSLYNEQFF
clone_size: NA; d_call: NA; j_call: TRBJ1-5; v_call: TRBV28; cdr3_nt: TGTGCCAGCAGTCAGGACCTAAATCAGCCCCAGCATTTT; cdr3_aa: CASSQDLNQPQHF
clone_size: NA; d_call: NA; j_call: TRBJ2-7; v_call: TRBV18; cdr3_nt: TGTGCCAGCTCACCAGGGGTGTCCTACGAGCAGTACTTC; cdr3_aa: CASSPGVSYEQYF
clone_size: once; d_call: NA; j_call: TRBJ2-1; v_call: TRBV7-2; cdr3_nt: TGTGCCAGCAGCTCGAGGACCCGTCAGAGCTCCTACAATGAGCAGTTCTTC; cdr3_aa: CASSSRTRQSSYNEQFF
clone_size: NA; d_call: NA; j_call: TRBJ2-1; v_call: TRBV11-3; cdr3_nt: TGTGCCAGCAGCTTAGGAGTGGCTGGTGAGCAGTTCTTC; cdr3_aa: CASSLGVAGEQFF
clone_size: few; d_call: NA; j_call: TRBJ1-5; v_call: TRBV10-1; cdr3_nt: TGCGCCAGCTCAAGATCTGCAGGGAGGGATCAGCCCCAGCATTTT; cdr3_aa: CASSRSAGRDQPQHF
clone_size: NA; d_call: NA; j_call: TRBJ1-4; v_call: TRBV5-6; cdr3_nt: TGTGCCAGCAGCTTGGCCGGGCGGGGTTCTGAAAAACTGTTTTTT; cdr3_aa: CASSLAGRGSEKLFF
clone_size: NA; d_call: NA; j_call: TRBJ1-5; v_call: TRBV2; cdr3_nt: TGTGCCAGCAATACAGGGTATAATCAGCCCCAGCATTTT; cdr3_aa: CASNTGYNQPQHF
clone_size: once; d_call: NA; j_call: TRBJ2-7; v_call: TRBV6-1; cdr3_nt: TGTGCCAGCAGCGTGGGAAGGGGGGCAATTGGGGAGCAGTACTTC; cdr3_aa: CASSVGRGAIGEQYF
clone_size: NA; d_call: NA; j_call: TRBJ2-3; v_call: TRBV9; cdr3_nt: TGTGCCAGCAGCGCCCGCGGCGGCGTAGATAGCACAGATACGCAGTATTTT; cdr3_aa: CASSARGGVDSTDTQYF
clone_size: NA; d_call: NA; j_call: TRBJ2-1; v_call: TRBV4-1; cdr3_nt: TGCGCCAGCAGCCAATTAAATGAGCAGTTCTTC; cdr3_aa: CASSQLNEQFF
clone_size: NA; d_call: NA; j_call: TRBJ1-1; v_call: TRBV7-8; cdr3_nt: TGTGCCAGCAGCTTAGCGTTCAGAGAAGCTTTCTTT; cdr3_aa: CASSLAFREAFF
clone_size: NA; d_call: NA; j_call: TRBJ2-6; v_call: TRBV7-3; cdr3_nt: TGTGCCAGCAGCTTAACACCAGGCACAACAAGCTCTGGGGCCAACGTCCTGACTTTC; cdr3_aa: CASSLTPGTTSSGANVLTF
clone_size: NA; d_call: NA; j_call: TRBJ2-7; v_call: TRBV7-9; cdr3_nt: TGTGCCAGCAGCTTACGGACTACCTACGAGCAGTACTTC; cdr3_aa: CASSLRTTYEQYF
clone_size: NA; d_call: TRBD1; j_call: TRBJ1-4; v_call: TRBV28; cdr3_nt: TGTGCCAGCAGTACAGGGGGCGCGGCTAATGAAAAACTGTTTTTT; cdr3_aa: CASSTGGAANEKLFF
clone_size: once; d_call: TRBD2; j_call: TRBJ2-1; v_call: TRBV11-2; cdr3_nt: TGTGCCAGCAGCAAATCTAGCGGGGGGAACAATGAGCAGTTCTTC; cdr3_aa: CASSKSSGGNNEQFF
clone_size: NA; d_call: NA; j_call: TRBJ2-2; v_call: TRBV7-9; cdr3_nt: TGTGCCAGCAGGGGCACCGGGGAGCTGTTTTTT; cdr3_aa: CASRGTGELFF
clone_size: once; d_call: TRBD2; j_call: TRBJ2-5; v_call: TRBV9; cdr3_nt: TGTGCCAGCAGCGTAGTGGATAGCGGGGGCCAAGAGACCCAGTACTTC; cdr3_aa: CASSVVDSGGQETQYF
clone_size: once; d_call: NA; j_call: TRBJ1-1; v_call: TRBV28; cdr3_nt: TGTGCCAGCAGTTCGGGGGGCATCAAGAACACTGAAGCTTTCTTT; cdr3_aa: CASSSGGIKNTEAFF
clone_size: NA; d_call: NA; j_call: TRBJ2-2; v_call: TRBV28; cdr3_nt: TGTGCCATCACAGGGCACACCGGGGAGCTGTTTTTT; cdr3_aa: CAITGHTGELFF
clone_size: NA; d_call: TRBD2; j_call: TRBJ2-1; v_call: TRBV28; cdr3_nt: TGTGCCAGCAGTTTACTAGCGGCCTACAATGAGCAGTTCTTC; cdr3_aa: CASSLLAAYNEQFF
clone_size: once; d_call: NA; j_call: TRBJ1-5; v_call: TRBV7-8; cdr3_nt: TGTGCCAGCAGCCCACAAAATCAGCCCCAGCATTTT; cdr3_aa: CASSPQNQPQHF
clone_size: NA; d_call: NA; j_call: TRBJ1-2; v_call: TRBV28; cdr3_nt: TGTGCCAGCAGTTCATCCGGGACACAATATGGCTACACCTTC; cdr3_aa: CASSSSGTQYGYTF
clone_size: few; d_call: TRBD2; j_call: TRBJ2-2; v_call: TRBV7-3; cdr3_nt: TGTGCCAGCAGCCCGGGACTAGCTGCCGGGGAGCTGTTTTTT; cdr3_aa: CASSPGLAAGELFF
clone_size: NA; d_call: TRBD1; j_call: TRBJ1-2; v_call: TRBV5-4; cdr3_nt: TGTGCCAGCAGCTCGGATCGGGACAGGCCCTATGGCTACACCTTC; cdr3_aa: CASSSDRDRPYGYTF
clone_size: NA; d_call: TRBD2; j_call: TRBJ2-3; v_call: TRBV9; cdr3_nt: TGTGCCAGCAGCGTAGGAAATGCCGGGAGGGACACAGATACGCAGTATTTT; cdr3_aa: CASSVGNAGRDTDTQYF
clone_size: once; d_call: NA; j_call: TRBJ1-2; v_call: TRBV5-1; cdr3_nt: TGCGCCAGCAGCTTCCCCGACAGAAACTATGGCTACACCTTC; cdr3_aa: CASSFPDRNYGYTF
clone_size: NA; d_call: NA; j_call: TRBJ1-2; v_call: TRBV7-2; cdr3_nt: TGTGCCAGCAGCCAACGACGTCCGGGGTATGGCTACACCTTC; cdr3_aa: CASSQRRPGYGYTF
clone_size: NA; d_call: NA; j_call: TRBJ2-3; v_call: TRBV18; cdr3_nt: TGTGCCAGCTCACCACGGATACTACAGCGAAGCACAGATACGCAGTATTTT; cdr3_aa: CASSPRILQRSTDTQYF
clone_size: NA; d_call: TRBD2; j_call: TRBJ2-1; v_call: TRBV7-3; cdr3_nt: TGTGCCAGCAGCCCAGCGGGAGGAAGCTCCTACAATGAGCAGTTCTTC; cdr3_aa: CASSPAGGSSYNEQFF
clone_size: NA; d_call: TRBD2; j_call: TRBJ2-6; v_call: TRBV7-2; cdr3_nt: TGTGCCAGCAGCTCGATGGGACTATCCTCTGGGGCCAACGTCCTGACTTTC; cdr3_aa: CASSSMGLSSGANVLTF
clone_size: NA; d_call: TRBD2; j_call: TRBJ2-1; v_call: TRBV10-3; cdr3_nt: TGTGCCATCAGTGAGTCCGCGGGGGCCTACAATGAGCAGTTCTTC; cdr3_aa: CAISESAGAYNEQFF
clone_size: NA; d_call: NA; j_call: TRBJ1-1; v_call: TRBV5-5; cdr3_nt: TGTGCCAGCAGCCCGGCGGCTGGGACTGAAGCTTTCTTT; cdr3_aa: CASSPAAGTEAFF
clone_size: NA; d_call: TRBD1; j_call: TRBJ2-4; v_call: TRBV2; cdr3_nt: TGTGCCAGCAGTTTAACAGGGGCAGCCAAAAACATTCAGTACTTC; cdr3_aa: CASSLTGAAKNIQYF
clone_size: once; d_call: NA; j_call: TRBJ2-5; v_call: TRBV19; cdr3_nt: TGTGCCAGTAGTTCGTGGAGGGAGACCCAGTACTTC; cdr3_aa: CASSSWRETQYF
clone_size: NA; d_call: NA; j_call: TRBJ2-7; v_call: TRBV19; cdr3_nt: TGTGCCAGTAGTAGAGCCGGGTACGAGCAGTACTTC; cdr3_aa: CASSRAGYEQYF
clone_size: NA; d_call: NA; j_call: TRBJ1-2; v_call: TRBV28; cdr3_nt: TGTGCCAGCAGTTTAGGCACCCTACTTGGCTACACCTTC; cdr3_aa: CASSLGTLLGYTF
clone_size: once; d_call: TRBD2; j_call: TRBJ2-1; v_call: TRBV11-2; cdr3_nt: TGTGCCAGCAGCTCCCCCCTAGCGGGAGTAAATGAGCAGTTCTTC; cdr3_aa: CASSSPLAGVNEQFF
clone_size: NA; d_call: TRBD1; j_call: TRBJ2-3; v_call: TRBV7-9; cdr3_nt: TGTGCCAGCAGCGTACGGGACAGCCTGAGCACAGATACGCAGTATTTT; cdr3_aa: CASSVRDSLSTDTQYF
clone_size: NA; d_call: TRBD2; j_call: TRBJ2-2; v_call: TRBV27; cdr3_nt: TGTGCCAGCAGTTCATACGACGGACTAGCGGGAGACACCGGGGAGCTGTTTTTT; cdr3_aa: CASSSYDGLAGDTGELFF
clone_size: NA; d_call: NA; j_call: TRBJ2-5; v_call: TRBV19; cdr3_nt: TGTGCCAGTCGAATTCCCTCGGGCCCACAGTACTTC; cdr3_aa: CASRIPSGPQYF
clone_size: NA; d_call: NA; j_call: TRBJ2-3; v_call: TRBV27; cdr3_nt: TGTGCCAGCAGTTTATTTTACAGGCCCGGTTCCACAGATACGCAGTATTTT; cdr3_aa: CASSLFYRPGSTDTQYF
clone_size: NA; d_call: NA; j_call: TRBJ2-7; v_call: TRBV18; cdr3_nt: TGTGCCAGCTCACCCGTCGTAGGAGACTCCTACGAGCAGTACTTC; cdr3_aa: CASSPVVGDSYEQYF
clone_size: NA; d_call: NA; j_call: TRBJ1-4; v_call: TRBV6-1; cdr3_nt: TGTGCCAGCAGTGCCCATAAACAGAGGGGTTATGAAAAACTGTTTTTT; cdr3_aa: CASSAHKQRGYEKLFF
clone_size: NA; d_call: NA; j_call: TRBJ2-7; v_call: TRBV6-6; cdr3_nt: TGTGCCAGCAGTTACCTACATATCAGCTCCTACGAGCAGTACTTC; cdr3_aa: CASSYLHISSYEQYF
clone_size: NA; d_call: NA; j_call: TRBJ1-5; v_call: TRBV27; cdr3_nt: TGTGCCAGCAGTTTATTGGCAGGGAATCAGCCCCAGCATTTT; cdr3_aa: CASSLLAGNQPQHF
clone_size: NA; d_call: NA; j_call: TRBJ2-3; v_call: TRBV9; cdr3_nt: TGTGCCAGCAGCGTAACCGGGGCAGATACGCAGTATTTT; cdr3_aa: CASSVTGADTQYF
clone_size: NA; d_call: NA; j_call: TRBJ2-1; v_call: TRBV5-1; cdr3_nt: TGCGCCAGCAGGCTCGTTTCCGAGGACAATGAGCAGTTCTTC; cdr3_aa: CASRLVSEDNEQFF
clone_size: NA; d_call: NA; j_call: TRBJ2-7; v_call: TRBV28; cdr3_nt: TGTGCCAGCTATCCGGGACACTGGCAGTACTTC; cdr3_aa: CASYPGHWQYF
clone_size: NA; d_call: NA; j_call: TRBJ2-7; v_call: TRBV27; cdr3_nt: TGTGCCAGCAGTTTATCGGGGACTCGCACCTACGAGCAGTACTTC; cdr3_aa: CASSLSGTRTYEQYF
clone_size: NA; d_call: NA; j_call: TRBJ1-5; v_call: TRBV28; cdr3_nt: TGTGCCAGCAGTGCTCCTACAGGGTTTCAGCCCCAGCATTTT; cdr3_aa: CASSAPTGFQPQHF
clone_size: NA; d_call: NA; j_call: TRBJ1-5; v_call: TRBV6-1; cdr3_nt: TGTGCCAGCAGTGAAGCCGGCAATCAGCCCCAGCATTTT; cdr3_aa: CASSEAGNQPQHF
clone_size: NA; d_call: TRBD2; j_call: TRBJ2-2; v_call: TRBV10-3; cdr3_nt: TGTGCCATCAGTGGAGGACTAGCGGGACCGGGCACCGGGGAGCTGTTTTTT; cdr3_aa: CAISGGLAGPGTGELFF
clone_size: NA; d_call: NA; j_call: TRBJ1-2; v_call: TRBV2; cdr3_nt: TGTGCCAGCAGTGAATACCCGCAGGGAGGTGGCTACACCTTC; cdr3_aa: CASSEYPQGGGYTF
clone_size: NA; d_call: NA; j_call: TRBJ2-7; v_call: TRBV21-1; cdr3_nt: TGTGCCAGCAGCAGGGGGACTAGCGGCACCTACGAGCAGTACTTC; cdr3_aa: CASSRGTSGTYEQYF
clone_size: NA; d_call: NA; j_call: TRBJ2-7; v_call: TRBV11-2; cdr3_nt: TGTGCCAGCAGCCCGGCCGCGTCCTTCTCCTACGAGCAGTACTTC; cdr3_aa: CASSPAASFSYEQYF
clone_size: once; d_call: TRBD1; j_call: TRBJ2-4; v_call: TRBV7-2; cdr3_nt: TGTGCCAGCAGCCAGGACAGGGTTGGCATTCAGTACTTC; cdr3_aa: CASSQDRVGIQYF
clone_size: NA; d_call: NA; j_call: TRBJ1-3; v_call: TRBV6-6; cdr3_nt: TGTGCCAGTGGGTACAGCTCTGGAAACACCATATATTTT; cdr3_aa: CASGYSSGNTIYF
clone_size: NA; d_call: NA; j_call: TRBJ1-5; v_call: TRBV29-1; cdr3_nt: TGCAGCGTCGCCGGGACCAACAATCAGCCCCAGCATTTT; cdr3_aa: CSVAGTNNQPQHF
clone_size: NA; d_call: NA; j_call: TRBJ2-5; v_call: TRBV19; cdr3_nt: TGTGCCAGTAGTATCAACACAGAAGAGACCCAGTACTTC; cdr3_aa: CASSINTEETQYF